This T cell receptor (beta chain) stems from a study of T-cell memory formation after mild COVID-19. Across the study: TCR clusters were largely donor specific. General study points: Later expanders leaned CD4+, whereas clones that contracted between day 15 and 85 were balanced CD4/CD8.

Via MiXCR, TCRdb re-called the 5' RACE reads, giving one row per CDR3 protein. The sample has roughly 580,000 distinct CDR3 sequences, over 15% seen once. Trimming pared 6 bases from V and 4 bases from J, leaving 12 bases between. CDR3 length: 13 amino acids. Germline CDR1 reads DFQATT; CDR2 reads SNEGSKA (reference sequence). As to this clonotype: What it recognizes is unknown.

This chain joins TRBV20-1 and TRBJ2-2; TRBD2 might be the D (6 bases). Sample: PBMCs or a T cell subset sorted from them (not recorded which). The receptor's source is an adult woman who had mild COVID-19 (a few samples of this study predate the infection). Cell type and time point are not known. The CDR3 protein is CSAPGLITGELFF. The CDR3 bases are TGCAGTGCGCCGGGACTGATCACCGGGGAGCTGTTTTTT.